This TCR beta chain was recorded in a study of OX40 agonist ivuxolimab in advanced cancers. Turning to the study itself: Dose-escalation subjects each had hepatocellular carcinoma, melanoma, renal cell or head and neck cancer. Approximately 40% of patients had received prior checkpoint inhibitor therapy.

Looked up from germline, CDR1 is SSHAT and CDR2 is FNYEAQ (reference sequence). This CDR3 has 14 residues. Clones were read by immunoSEQ multiplex PCR, and TCRdb kept only the in-frame ones, dropping some. The sample lists tens of thousands of clones, roughly four fifths occurring once. If patients had autoimmune disease history or systemic immunosuppression, they were excluded. Points on this clone: The antigen remains unidentified. The germline gene is not matched at one end of the junction; a read error may be the cause.

The study, taken as a whole, reports: At 0.1-3.0 mg/kg, partial responders had clonal expansion among the lowest observed.

The TCR comes from an adult with an advanced solid tumor such as melanoma, head and neck, liver or kidney cancer. The genes are TRBV7-7 and TRBJ2-1; 7 bases are a match to TRBD2. Sequences were derived from CD4+ or CD8+ T cells sorted from blood, sampled in a trial of the OX40 agonist ivuxolimab. The CDR3 sequence is CASTRLAGGNEQFF. DNA of the CDR3: TGTGCTAGCACCCGACTAGCTGGCGGCAATGAGCAGTTCTTC.